This T cell receptor beta chain emerged from a study of breast tumors, draining lymph nodes, adjacent tissues. Study-wide results and limits: Tumor and nontumor repertoires were significantly more similar in luminal-like than in basal-like breast cancer. Tumor T cell lymph node origin was a supported hypothesis, not proven. Most tumor T cells seemingly derive from lymph node, then expand in tumor. Tumor repertoires ranked between lymph nodes and nontumor tissue in diversity, with V and J gene preferences.

Breast cancer patients provided tissue from their axillary draining lymph nodes. With respect to this clonotype: Its matching antigen is unknown.

The J segment lost 7 bases and the V segment lost 5 bases, leaving 12 bases of the junction unmatched. CDR3 length equals 16 residues. TCRdb used MiXCR to reprocess the multiplex PCR reads, holding one entry per CDR3 protein. Of more than 100,000 distinct CDR3 sequences in the sample, approximately 20% are singletons; the top ten hold 2.5% to 3%. V and J are TRBV12-3 or TRBV12-4 and TRBJ2-1; 9 nucleotides align to TRBD2. The sample was axillary lymph node tissue. This TCR was sampled from a female donor with breast cancer. Some clones in this sample may be carry-over from other donors' samples. The CDR3 bases are TGTGCCAGCAGTATCAGGGGGGGGACTAGCATTAATGAGCAGTTCTTC. Protein product: CASSIRGGTSINEQFF.